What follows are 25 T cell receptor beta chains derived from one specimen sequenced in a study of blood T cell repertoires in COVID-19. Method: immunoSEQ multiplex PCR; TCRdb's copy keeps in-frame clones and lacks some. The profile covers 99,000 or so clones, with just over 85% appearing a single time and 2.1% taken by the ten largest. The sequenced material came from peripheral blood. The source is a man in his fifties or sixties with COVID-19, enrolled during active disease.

The DNA for the CDR3 is TGTGCCAGCAGCCAAGACGGGACTAGCGGGGGAACAGATACGCAGTATTTT. This translates into CASSQDGTSGGTDTQYF. The chain combines TRBV4-2 with TRBJ2-3; 14 bases map to TRBD2. This CDR3 spans 17 amino acids. In germline, CDR1 is LGHNA, CDR2 YNFKEQ. The trim removed 0 bases at V and 3 bases at J, leaving 2 bases unmatched.

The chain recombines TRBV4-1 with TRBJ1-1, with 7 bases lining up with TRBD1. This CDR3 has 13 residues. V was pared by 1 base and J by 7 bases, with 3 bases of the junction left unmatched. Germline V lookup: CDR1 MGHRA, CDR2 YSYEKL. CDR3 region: CASSQGRGLEAFF. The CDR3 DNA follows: TGCGCCAGCAGCCAAGGAAGGGGGCTTGAAGCTTTCTTT.

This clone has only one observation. CDR3 loop: CASSQRTNRDEQFF. In nucleotides, the CDR3 is TGTGCCAGCAGCCAAAGGACTAATCGTGATGAGCAGTTCTTC. The V gene is TRBV3-1 (or the pseudogene TRBV3-2), the J gene TRBJ2-1; a possible D gene is TRBD2 (6 bases). The germline V gene has CDR1 LGHDT and CDR2 YNNKEL (reference sequence). The CDR3 is 14 amino acids. Trimming shortened V by 2 bases and J by 8 bases, and 13 bases separated the two germline ends.

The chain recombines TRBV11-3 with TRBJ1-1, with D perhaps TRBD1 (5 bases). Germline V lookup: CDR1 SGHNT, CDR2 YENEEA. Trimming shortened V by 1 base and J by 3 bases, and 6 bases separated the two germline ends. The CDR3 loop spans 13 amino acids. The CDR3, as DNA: TGTGCCAGCAGCTTAGGGGGGGACACTGAAGCTTTCTTT. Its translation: CASSLGGDTEAFF. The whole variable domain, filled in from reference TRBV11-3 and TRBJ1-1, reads EAGVVQSPRYKIIEKKQPVAFWCNPISGHNTLYWYLQNLGQGPELLIRYENEEAVDDSQLPKDRFSAERLKGVDSTLKIQPAELGDSAVYLCASSLGGDTEAFFGQGTRLTVV.

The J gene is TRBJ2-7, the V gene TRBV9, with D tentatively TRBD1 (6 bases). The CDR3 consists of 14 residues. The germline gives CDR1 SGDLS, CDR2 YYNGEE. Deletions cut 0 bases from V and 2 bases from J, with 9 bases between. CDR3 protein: CASSVVPGAYEQYF. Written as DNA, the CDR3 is TGTGCCAGCAGCGTAGTTCCAGGGGCCTACGAGCAGTACTTC.

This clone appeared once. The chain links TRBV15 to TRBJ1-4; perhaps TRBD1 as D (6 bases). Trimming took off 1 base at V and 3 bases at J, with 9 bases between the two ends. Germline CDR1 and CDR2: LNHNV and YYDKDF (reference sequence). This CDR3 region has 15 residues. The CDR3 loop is CATSRGTGPNEKLFF. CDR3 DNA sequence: TGTGCCACCAGCAGAGGTACAGGGCCTAATGAAAAACTGTTTTTT.

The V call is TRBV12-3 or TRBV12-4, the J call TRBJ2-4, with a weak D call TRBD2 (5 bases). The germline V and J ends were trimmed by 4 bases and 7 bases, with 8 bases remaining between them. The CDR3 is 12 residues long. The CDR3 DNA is TGTGCCAGCAGTTCTGAGGGTAACATTCAGTACTTC. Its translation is CASSSEGNIQYF.

The CDR3 loop is CASSLGSVRNTEAFF. The CDR3 nucleotides read TGTGCCAGTAGTCTGGGGAGTGTGCGGAACACTGAAGCTTTCTTT. The genes are TRBV19 and TRBJ1-1; D gene ambiguous. This CDR3 comprises 15 residues. CDR1 and CDR2 (germline): LNHDA, SQIVND (reference sequence). Trimming pared 5 bases from V and 1 base from J, leaving 14 bases between. The full variable domain, rest sourced from reference TRBV19 and TRBJ1-1, is DGGITQSPKYLFRKEGQNVTLSCEQNLNHDAMYWYRQDPGQGLRLIYYSQIVNDFQKGDIAEGYSVSREKKESFPLTVTSAQKNPTAFYLCASSLGSVRNTEAFFGQGTRLTVV.

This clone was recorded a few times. In nucleotides, the CDR3 is TGCGCCAGCAGCTTGGGGGAGGTCAACTATGGCTACACCTTC. Encoded protein: CASSLGEVNYGYTF. V usage is TRBV5-1 and J usage is TRBJ1-2, with unresolved D. Germline V gene data show CDR1 as SGHRS and CDR2 as YFSETQ. The length of the CDR3 is 14 residues. The germline V and J ends were trimmed by 0 bases and 2 bases, with 8 bases remaining between them.

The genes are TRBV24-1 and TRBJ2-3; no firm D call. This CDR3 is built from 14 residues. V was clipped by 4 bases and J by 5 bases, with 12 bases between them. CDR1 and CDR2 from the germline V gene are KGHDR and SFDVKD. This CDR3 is CATSDPTRGDTQYF. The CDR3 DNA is TGTGCCACCAGTGACCCGACCCGCGGAGATACGCAGTATTTT.

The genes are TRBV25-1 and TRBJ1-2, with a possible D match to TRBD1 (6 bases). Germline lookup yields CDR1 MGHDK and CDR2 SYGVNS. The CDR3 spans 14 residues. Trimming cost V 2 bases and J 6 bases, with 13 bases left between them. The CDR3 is CASSETGRGDGYTF. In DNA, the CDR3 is TGTGCCAGCAGTGAAACAGGGAGGGGCGATGGCTACACCTTC.

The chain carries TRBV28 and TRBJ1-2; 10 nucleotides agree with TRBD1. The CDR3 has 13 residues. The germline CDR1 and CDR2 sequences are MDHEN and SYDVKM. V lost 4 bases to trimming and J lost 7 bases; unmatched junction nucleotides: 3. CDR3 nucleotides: TGTGCCAGCAGTTCGAGGGACAGGGGTGGCTACACCTTC. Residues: CASSSRDRGGYTF.

CDR3 bases: TGTGCCAGCAGTTGGGGGGTGGAGAACACTGAAGCTTTCTTT. This sequence encodes CASSWGVENTEAFF. The chain links TRBV6-2 or TRBV6-3 to TRBJ1-1; the D gene is possibly TRBD1 (5 bases). The CDR3 is 14 amino acids. Per germline, CDR1 MNHEY and CDR2 SVGEGT. V dropped 4 bases and J dropped 1 base, with 10 bases sitting between them.

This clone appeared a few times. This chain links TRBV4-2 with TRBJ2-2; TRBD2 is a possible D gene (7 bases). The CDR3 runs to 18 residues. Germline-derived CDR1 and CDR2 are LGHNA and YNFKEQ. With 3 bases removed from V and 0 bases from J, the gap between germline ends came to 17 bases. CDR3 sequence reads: CASSQNSAGAPNTGELFF. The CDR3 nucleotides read TGTGCCAGCAGCCAGAATTCCGCGGGGGCCCCGAACACCGGGGAGCTGTTTTTT.

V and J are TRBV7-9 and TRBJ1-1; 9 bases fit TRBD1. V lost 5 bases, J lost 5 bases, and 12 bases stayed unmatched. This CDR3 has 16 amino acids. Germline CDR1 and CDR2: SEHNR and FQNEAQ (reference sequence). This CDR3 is CASSNPGQGTRTEAFF. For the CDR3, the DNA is TGTGCCAGCAGCAACCCGGGACAGGGTACAAGGACTGAAGCTTTCTTT. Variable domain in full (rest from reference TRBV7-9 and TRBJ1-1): DTGVSQNPRHKITKRGQNVTFRCDPISEHNRLYWYRQTLGQGPEFLTYFQNEAQLEKSRLLSDRFSAERPKGSFSTLEIQRTEQGDSAMYLCASSNPGQGTRTEAFFGQGTRLTVV.

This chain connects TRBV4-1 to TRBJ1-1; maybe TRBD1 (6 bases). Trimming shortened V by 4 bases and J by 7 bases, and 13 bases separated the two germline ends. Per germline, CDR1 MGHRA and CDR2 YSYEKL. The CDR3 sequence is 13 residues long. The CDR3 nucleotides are TGCGCCAGCAGCCCGAAAGGACAGCTTGAAGCTTTCTTT. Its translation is CASSPKGQLEAFF.

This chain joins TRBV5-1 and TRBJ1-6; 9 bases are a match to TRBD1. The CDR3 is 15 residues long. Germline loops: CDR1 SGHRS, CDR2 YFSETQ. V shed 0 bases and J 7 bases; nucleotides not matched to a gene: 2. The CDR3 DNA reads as TGCGCCAGCAGCTTGGTTGGGACAGGGAATTCACCCCTCCACTTT. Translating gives CASSLVGTGNSPLHF.

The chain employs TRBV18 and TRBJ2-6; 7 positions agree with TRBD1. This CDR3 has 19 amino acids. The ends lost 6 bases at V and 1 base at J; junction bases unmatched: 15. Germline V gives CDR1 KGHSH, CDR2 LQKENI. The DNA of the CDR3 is TGTGCCAGCTCTCAGAGTAGGACAGGTTTATGGTCTGGGGCCAACGTCCTGACTTTC. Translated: CASSQSRTGLWSGANVLTF.

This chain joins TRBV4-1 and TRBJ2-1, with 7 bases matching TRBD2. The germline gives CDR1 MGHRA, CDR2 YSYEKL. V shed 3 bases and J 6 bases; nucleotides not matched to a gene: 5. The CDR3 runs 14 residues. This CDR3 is CASSHPAGANEQFF. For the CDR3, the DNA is TGCGCCAGCAGCCATCCGGCGGGAGCCAATGAGCAGTTCTTC.

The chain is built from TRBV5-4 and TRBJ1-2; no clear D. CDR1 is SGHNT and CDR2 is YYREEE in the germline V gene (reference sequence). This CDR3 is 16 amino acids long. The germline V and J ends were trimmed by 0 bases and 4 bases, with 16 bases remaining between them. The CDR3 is CASSLGGGIFGYGYTF. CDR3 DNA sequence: TGTGCCAGCAGCTTGGGTGGAGGGATTTTCGGCTATGGCTACACCTTC.

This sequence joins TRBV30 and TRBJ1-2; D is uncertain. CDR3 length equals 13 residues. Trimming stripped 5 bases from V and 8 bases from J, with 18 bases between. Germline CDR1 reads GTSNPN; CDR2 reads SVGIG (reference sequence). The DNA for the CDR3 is TGTGCCTGGGGTCAGTTCGGCGCGGGGGGCTACACCTTC. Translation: CAWGQFGAGGYTF.

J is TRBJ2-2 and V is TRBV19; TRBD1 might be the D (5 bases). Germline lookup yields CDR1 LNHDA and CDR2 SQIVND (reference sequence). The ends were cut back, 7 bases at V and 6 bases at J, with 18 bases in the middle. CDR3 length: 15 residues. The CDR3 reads CASTPPQGLAGELFF. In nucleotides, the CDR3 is TGTGCCAGTACCCCACCCCAGGGTTTAGCCGGGGAGCTGTTTTTT.

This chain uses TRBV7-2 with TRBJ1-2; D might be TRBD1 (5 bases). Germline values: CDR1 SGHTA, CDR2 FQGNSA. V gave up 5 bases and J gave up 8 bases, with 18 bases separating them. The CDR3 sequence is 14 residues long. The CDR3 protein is CASSKTPPGRGYTF. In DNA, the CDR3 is TGTGCCAGCAGCAAGACCCCCCCAGGGCGCGGCTACACCTTC.

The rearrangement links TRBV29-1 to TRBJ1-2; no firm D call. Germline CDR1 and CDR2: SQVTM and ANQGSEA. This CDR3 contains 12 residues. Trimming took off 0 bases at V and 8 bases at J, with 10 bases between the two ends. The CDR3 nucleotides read TGCAGCGTTGAAGATCGGATGGGCGGCTACACCTTC. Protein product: CSVEDRMGGYTF.

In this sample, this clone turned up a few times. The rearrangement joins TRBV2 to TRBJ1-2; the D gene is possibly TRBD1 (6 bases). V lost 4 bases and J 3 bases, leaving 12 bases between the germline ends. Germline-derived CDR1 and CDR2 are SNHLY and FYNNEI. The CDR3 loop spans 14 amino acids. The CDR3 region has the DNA TGTGCCAGCAGTGGGGGGCAGGGGTACTATGGCTACACCTTC. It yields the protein CASSGGQGYYGYTF.